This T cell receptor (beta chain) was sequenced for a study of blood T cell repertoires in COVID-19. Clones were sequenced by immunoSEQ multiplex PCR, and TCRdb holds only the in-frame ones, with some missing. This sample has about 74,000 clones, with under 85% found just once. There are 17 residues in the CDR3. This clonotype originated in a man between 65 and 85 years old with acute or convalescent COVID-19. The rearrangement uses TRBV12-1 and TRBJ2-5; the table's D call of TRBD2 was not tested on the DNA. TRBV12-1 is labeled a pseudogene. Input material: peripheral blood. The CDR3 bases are TGTGCCAGCAGCTTCTCCAGTAGCGGGAGGATCCAAGAGACCCAGTACTTC. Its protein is CASSFSSSGRIQETQYF.